One sample yielded the 5 T cell receptor beta chains listed below, sequenced in a study of regulatory and conventional T cells in RAG deficiency. Genomic DNA came from blood regulatory T cells gated CD4+ CD25-high CD127-low. Generated by immunoSEQ multiplex PCR, the TCRdb table keeps only in-frame clones and is missing some. The table has 10,000 to 15,000 clones, approximately 94% seen once. This sample also belongs to another study, concerning regulatory T cells. That source adds: Amplification used 52 TRBV primers and 13 TRBJ primers.

Sequencing input: CD127- CD25+ CD4+ Tregs sorted from blood. All receptors come from a human donor in good health.

This chain's CDR3 is CASSLPGTSVATDTQYF. The CDR3 region has the DNA TGTGCCAGCAGTTTGCCCGGGACTAGCGTAGCCACAGATACGCAGTATTTT. The chain combines TRBV28 with TRBJ2-3; 10 nucleotides line up with TRBD2. There are 17 residues in the CDR3. The germline V gene encodes CDR1 MDHEN and CDR2 SYDVKM. The V gene end was trimmed by 3 bases and the J gene end by 2 bases; junction bases not matched to a gene: 8.

The rearrangement joins TRBV5-4 to TRBJ1-2; 8 bases fit TRBD1. Looked up from germline, CDR1 is SGHNT and CDR2 is YYREEE (reference sequence). Trimming at V came to 0 bases and at J to 2 bases, leaving 9 bases not matched to a gene. The length of the CDR3 is 17 residues. The CDR3 here is CASSLGQGARWNYGYTF. The CDR3 nucleotides read TGTGCCAGCAGCTTGGGGCAGGGGGCTCGTTGGAACTATGGCTACACCTTC.

V is TRBV6-1 and J is TRBJ1-4; D is unclear. There are 13 residues in the CDR3. V lost 7 bases to trimming and J lost 4 bases, with 10 bases between them. Germline CDR1 MNHNS, CDR2 SASEGT. CDR3 sequence (DNA): TGTGCCAGCACAGTGCAGAATAATGAAAAACTGTTTTTT. It translates to CASTVQNNEKLFF.

This chain joins TRBV6-1 and TRBJ2-7; 8 bases are shared with TRBD1. The CDR3 runs 17 residues. With 2 bases clipped from V and 0 bases from J, the junction kept 9 bases outside the gene matches. The germline CDR1 and CDR2 sequences are MNHNS and SASEGT. The CDR3 sequence is CASSEPGYRGSSYEQYF. The CDR3 DNA follows: TGTGCCAGCAGTGAACCGGGTTACAGGGGGTCCTCCTACGAGCAGTACTTC.

The V and J genes are TRBV5-1 and TRBJ2-7; 7 bases match TRBD2. The germline CDR1 and CDR2 sequences are SGHRS and YFSETQ. After removal of 4 bases from V and 0 bases from J, the junction contained 10 bases not matched to a gene. The CDR3 has 16 residues. Written as DNA, the CDR3 is TGCGCCAGCAGCCCATCGGGGGGTCCGAGCTCCTACGAGCAGTACTTC. As protein: CASSPSGGPSSYEQYF.